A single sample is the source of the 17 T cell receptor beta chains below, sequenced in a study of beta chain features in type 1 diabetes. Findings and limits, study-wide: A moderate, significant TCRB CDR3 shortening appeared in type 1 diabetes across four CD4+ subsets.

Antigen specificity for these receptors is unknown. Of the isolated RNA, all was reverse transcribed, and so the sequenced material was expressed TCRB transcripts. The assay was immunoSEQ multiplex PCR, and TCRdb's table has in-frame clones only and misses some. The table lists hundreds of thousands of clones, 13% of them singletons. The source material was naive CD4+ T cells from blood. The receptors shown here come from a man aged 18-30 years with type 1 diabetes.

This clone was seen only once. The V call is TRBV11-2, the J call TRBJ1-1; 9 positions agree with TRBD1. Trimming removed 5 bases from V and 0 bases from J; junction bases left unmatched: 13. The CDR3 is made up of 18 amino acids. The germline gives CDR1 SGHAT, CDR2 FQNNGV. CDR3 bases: TGTGCCAGCAGCCTCCAGGGGGGACAGGGATTGATGAACACTGAAGCTTTCTTT. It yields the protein CASSLQGGQGLMNTEAFF. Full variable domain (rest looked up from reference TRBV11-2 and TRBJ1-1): EAGVAQSPRYKIIEKRQSVAFWCNPISGHATLYWYQQILGQGPKLLIQFQNNGVVDDSQLPKDRFSAERLKGVDSTLKIQPAKLEDSAVYLCASSLQGGQGLMNTEAFFGQGTRLTVV.

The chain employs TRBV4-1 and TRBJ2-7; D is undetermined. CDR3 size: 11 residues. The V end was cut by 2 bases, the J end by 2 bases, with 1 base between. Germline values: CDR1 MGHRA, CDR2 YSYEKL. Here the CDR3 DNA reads TGCGCCAGCAGCCAAACCTACGAGCAGTACTTC. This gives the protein CASSQTYEQYF.

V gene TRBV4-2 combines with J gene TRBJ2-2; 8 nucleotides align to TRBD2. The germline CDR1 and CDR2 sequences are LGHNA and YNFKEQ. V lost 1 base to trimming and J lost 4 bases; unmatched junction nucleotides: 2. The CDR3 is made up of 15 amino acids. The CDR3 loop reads CASSQAGGPTGELFF. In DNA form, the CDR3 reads TGTGCCAGCAGCCAAGCGGGAGGGCCCACCGGGGAGCTGTTTTTT.

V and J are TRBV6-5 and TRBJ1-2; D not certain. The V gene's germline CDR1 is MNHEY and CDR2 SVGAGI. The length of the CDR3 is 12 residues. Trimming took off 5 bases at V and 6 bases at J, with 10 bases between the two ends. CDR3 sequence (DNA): TGTGCCAGCAGTGCCACCTCAAATGGCTACACCTTC. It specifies CASSATSNGYTF.

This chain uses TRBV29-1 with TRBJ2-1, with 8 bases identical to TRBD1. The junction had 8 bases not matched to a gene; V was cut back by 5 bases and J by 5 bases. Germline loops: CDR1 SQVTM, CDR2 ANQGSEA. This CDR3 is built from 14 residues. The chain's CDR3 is CSVRQGASDNEQFF. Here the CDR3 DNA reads TGCAGCGTTCGGCAGGGGGCATCTGACAATGAGCAGTTCTTC.

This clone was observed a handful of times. CDR3 region: CASSSHRGDTEAFF. DNA of the CDR3: TGTGCCAGCAGTTCCCACAGGGGCGACACTGAAGCTTTCTTT. The chain recombines TRBV2 with TRBJ1-1, with 7 bases matching TRBD1. This CDR3 has 14 residues. Trimming removed 5 bases from V and 3 bases from J; junction bases left unmatched: 6. The germline V gene has CDR1 SNHLY and CDR2 FYNNEI. Full variable domain (outside the CDR3, taken from reference TRBV2 and TRBJ1-1): EPEVTQTPSHQVTQMGQEVILRCVPISNHLYFYWYRQILGQKVEFLVSFYNNEISEKSEIFDDQFSVERPDGSNFTLKIRSTKLEDSAMYFCASSSHRGDTEAFFGQGTRLTVV.

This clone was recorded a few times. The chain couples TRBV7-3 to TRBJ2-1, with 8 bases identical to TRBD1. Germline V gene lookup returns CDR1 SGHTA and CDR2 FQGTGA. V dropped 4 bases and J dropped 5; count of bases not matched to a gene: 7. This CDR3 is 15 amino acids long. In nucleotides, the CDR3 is TGTGCCAGCAGCTCTTGGGGACAGGCCAACAATGAGCAGTTCTTC. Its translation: CASSSWGQANNEQFF.

CDR3 residues: CASARDRDQETQYF. CDR3 in DNA: TGTGCCAGCGCACGGGACAGGGATCAAGAGACCCAGTACTTC. V usage is TRBV2 and J usage is TRBJ2-5, with 9 bases lining up with TRBD1. V shed 8 bases, J shed 2 bases, and the junction held 6 bases outside the gene matches. Germline-derived CDR1 and CDR2 are SNHLY and FYNNEI. CDR3 length equals 14 residues.

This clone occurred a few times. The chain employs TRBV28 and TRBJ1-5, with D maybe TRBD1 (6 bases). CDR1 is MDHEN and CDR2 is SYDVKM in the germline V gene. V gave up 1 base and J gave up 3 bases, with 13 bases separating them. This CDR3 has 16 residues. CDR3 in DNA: TGTGCCAGCAGTTTATTGGGGGACACAGACAATCAGCCCCAGCATTTT. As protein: CASSLLGDTDNQPQHF. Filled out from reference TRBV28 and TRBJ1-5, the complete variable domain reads DVKVTQSSRYLVKRTGEKVFLECVQDMDHENMFWYRQDPGLGLRLIYFSYDVKMKEKGDIPEGYSVSREKKERFSLILESASTNQTSMYLCASSLLGDTDNQPQHFGDGTRLSIL.

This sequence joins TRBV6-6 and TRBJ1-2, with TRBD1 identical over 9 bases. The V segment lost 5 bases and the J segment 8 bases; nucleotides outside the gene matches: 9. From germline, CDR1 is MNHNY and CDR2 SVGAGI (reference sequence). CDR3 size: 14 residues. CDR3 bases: TGTGCCAGCAGTCGCGGACAGGGGTGGAGGGGCTACACCTTC. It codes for CASSRGQGWRGYTF.

DNA for the CDR3: TGTGCCAGCAGCTTAGGGACAGGTGGATCCTACGAGCAGTACTTC. This encodes CASSLGTGGSYEQYF. The chain links TRBV7-9 to TRBJ2-7; 7 bases fit TRBD1. This CDR3 region has 15 residues. Germline-derived CDR1 and CDR2 are SEHNR and FQNEAQ (reference sequence). With 1 base clipped from V and 1 base from J, the junction kept 4 bases outside the gene matches.

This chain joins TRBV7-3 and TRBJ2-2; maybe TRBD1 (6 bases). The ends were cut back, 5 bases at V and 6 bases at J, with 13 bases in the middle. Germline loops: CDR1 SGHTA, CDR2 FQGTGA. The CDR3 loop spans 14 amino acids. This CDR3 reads CASSIRPGAGELFF. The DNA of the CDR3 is TGTGCCAGCAGCATACGACCAGGGGCCGGGGAGCTGTTTTTT.

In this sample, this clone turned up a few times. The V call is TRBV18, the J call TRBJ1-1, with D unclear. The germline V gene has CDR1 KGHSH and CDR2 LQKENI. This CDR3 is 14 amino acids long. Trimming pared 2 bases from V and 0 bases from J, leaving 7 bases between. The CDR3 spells CASSPNSMNTEAFF. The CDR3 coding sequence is TGTGCCAGCTCACCAAACAGTATGAACACTGAAGCTTTCTTT.

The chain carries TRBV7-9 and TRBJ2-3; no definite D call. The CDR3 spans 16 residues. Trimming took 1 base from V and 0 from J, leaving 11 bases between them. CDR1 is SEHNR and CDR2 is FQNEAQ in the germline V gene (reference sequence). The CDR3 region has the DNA TGTGCCAGCAGCTTAGATAGCACGTGGAGCACAGATACGCAGTATTTT. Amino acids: CASSLDSTWSTDTQYF.

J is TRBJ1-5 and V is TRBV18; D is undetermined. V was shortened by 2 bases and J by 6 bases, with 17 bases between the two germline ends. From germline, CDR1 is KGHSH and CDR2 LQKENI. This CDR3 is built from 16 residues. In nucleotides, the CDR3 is TGTGCCAGCTCACCAGACCTCTTGGGGTCGGGTCAGCCCCAGCATTTT. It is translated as CASSPDLLGSGQPQHF.

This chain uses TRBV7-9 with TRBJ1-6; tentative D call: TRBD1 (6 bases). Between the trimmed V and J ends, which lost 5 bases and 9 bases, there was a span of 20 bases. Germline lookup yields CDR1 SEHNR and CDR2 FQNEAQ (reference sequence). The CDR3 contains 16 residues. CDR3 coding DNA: TGTGCCAGCAGCGTACGACCAGGGGTAGAGGGTTCACCCCTCCACTTT. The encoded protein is CASSVRPGVEGSPLHF.

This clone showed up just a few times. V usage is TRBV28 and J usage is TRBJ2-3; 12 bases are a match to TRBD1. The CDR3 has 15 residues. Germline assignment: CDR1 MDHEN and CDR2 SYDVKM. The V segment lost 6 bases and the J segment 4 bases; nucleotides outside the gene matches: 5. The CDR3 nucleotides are TGTGCCAGCAGCGGGACAGGGGGCGGCTCAGATACGCAGTATTTT. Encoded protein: CASSGTGGGSDTQYF.